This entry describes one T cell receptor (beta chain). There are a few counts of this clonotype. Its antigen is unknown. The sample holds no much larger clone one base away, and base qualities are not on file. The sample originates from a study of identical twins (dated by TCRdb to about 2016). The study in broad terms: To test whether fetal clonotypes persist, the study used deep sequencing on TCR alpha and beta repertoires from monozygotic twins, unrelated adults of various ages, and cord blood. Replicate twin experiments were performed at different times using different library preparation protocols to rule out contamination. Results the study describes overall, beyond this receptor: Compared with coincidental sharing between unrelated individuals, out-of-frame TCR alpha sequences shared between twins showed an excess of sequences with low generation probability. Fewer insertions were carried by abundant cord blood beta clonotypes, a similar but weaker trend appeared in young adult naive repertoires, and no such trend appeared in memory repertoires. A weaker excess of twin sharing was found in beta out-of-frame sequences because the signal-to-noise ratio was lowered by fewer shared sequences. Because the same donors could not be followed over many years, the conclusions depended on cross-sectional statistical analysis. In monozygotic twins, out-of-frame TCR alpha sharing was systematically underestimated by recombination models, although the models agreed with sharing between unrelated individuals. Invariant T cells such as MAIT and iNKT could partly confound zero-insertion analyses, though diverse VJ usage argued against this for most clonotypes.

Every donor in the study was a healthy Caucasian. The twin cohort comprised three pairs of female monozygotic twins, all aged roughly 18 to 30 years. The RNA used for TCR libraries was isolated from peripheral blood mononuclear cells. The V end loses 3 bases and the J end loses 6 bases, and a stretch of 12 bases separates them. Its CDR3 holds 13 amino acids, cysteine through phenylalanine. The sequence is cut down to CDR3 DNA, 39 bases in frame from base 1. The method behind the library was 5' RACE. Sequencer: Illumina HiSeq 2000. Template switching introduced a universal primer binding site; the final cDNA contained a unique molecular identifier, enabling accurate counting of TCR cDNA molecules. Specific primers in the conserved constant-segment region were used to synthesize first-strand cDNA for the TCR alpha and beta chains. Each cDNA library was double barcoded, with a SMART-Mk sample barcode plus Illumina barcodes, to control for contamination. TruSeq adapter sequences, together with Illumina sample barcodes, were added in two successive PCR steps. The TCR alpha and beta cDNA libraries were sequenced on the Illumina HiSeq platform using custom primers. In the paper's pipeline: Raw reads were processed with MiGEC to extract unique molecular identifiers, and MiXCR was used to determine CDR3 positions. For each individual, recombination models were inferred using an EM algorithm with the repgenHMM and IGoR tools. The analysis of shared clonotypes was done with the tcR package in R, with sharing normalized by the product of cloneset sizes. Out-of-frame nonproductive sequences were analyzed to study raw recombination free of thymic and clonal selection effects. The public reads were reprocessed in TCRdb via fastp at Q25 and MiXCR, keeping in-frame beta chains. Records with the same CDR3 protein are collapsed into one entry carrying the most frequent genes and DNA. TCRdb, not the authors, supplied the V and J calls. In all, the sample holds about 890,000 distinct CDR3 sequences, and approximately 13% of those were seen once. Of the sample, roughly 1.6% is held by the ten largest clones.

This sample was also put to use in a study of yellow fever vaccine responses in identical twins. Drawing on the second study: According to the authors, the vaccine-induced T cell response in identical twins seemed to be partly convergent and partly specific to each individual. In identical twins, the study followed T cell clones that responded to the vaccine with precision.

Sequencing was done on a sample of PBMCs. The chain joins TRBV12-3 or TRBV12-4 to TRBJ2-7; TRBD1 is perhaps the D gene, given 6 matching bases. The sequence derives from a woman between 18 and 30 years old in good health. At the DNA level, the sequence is TGTGCCAGCAGTTTGAGGGCAGGGGTCGAGCAGTACTTC. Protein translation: CASSLRAGVEQYF.